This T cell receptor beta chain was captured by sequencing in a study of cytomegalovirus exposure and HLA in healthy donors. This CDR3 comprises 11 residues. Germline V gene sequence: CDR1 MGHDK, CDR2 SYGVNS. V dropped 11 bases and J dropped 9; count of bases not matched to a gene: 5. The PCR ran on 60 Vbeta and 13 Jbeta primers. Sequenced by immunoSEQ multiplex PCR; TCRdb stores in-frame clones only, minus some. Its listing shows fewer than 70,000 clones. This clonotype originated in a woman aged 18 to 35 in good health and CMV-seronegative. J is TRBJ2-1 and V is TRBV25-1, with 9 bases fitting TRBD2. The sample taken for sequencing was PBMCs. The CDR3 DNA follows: TGTGCCTGCGGGAGGGCCGCTGAGCAGTTCTTC. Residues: CACGRAAEQFF.